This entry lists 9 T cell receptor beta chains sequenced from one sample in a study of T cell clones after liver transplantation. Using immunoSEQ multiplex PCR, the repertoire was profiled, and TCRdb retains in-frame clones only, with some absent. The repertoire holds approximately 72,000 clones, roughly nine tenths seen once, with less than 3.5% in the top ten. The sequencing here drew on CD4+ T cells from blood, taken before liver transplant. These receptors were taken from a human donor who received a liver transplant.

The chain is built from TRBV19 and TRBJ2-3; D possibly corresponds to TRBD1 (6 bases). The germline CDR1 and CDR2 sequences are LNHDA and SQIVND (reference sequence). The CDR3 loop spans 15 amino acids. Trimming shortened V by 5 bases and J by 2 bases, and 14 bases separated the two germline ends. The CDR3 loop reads CASSDPAGATDTQYF. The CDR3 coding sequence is TGTGCCAGTAGTGATCCGGCAGGGGCCACAGATACGCAGTATTTT.

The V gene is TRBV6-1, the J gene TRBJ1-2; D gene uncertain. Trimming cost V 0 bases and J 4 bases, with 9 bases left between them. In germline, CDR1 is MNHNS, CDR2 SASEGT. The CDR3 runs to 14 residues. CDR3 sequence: CASSEAAGGYGYTF. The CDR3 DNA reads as TGTGCCAGCAGTGAAGCGGCGGGAGGCTATGGCTACACCTTC.

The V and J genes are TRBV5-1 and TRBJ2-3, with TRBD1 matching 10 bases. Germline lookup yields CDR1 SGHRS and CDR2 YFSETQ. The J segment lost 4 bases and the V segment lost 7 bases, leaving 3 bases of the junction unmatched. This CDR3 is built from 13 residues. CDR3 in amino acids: CASGGQGADTQYF. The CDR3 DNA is TGCGCCAGCGGAGGACAGGGGGCAGATACGCAGTATTTT.

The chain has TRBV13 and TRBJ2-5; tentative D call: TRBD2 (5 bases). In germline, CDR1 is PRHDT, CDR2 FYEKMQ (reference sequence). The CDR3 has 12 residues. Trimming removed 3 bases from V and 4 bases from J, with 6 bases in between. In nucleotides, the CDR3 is TGTGCCAGCAGCTTGAGCGGAGAGACCCAGTACTTC. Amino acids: CASSLSGETQYF.

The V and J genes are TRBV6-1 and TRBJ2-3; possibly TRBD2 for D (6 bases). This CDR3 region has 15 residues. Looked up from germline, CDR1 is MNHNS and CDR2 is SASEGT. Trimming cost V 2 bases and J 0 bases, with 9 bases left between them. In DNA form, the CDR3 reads TGTGCCAGCAGTGAATGGGACTCTAGCACAGATACGCAGTATTTT. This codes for CASSEWDSSTDTQYF.

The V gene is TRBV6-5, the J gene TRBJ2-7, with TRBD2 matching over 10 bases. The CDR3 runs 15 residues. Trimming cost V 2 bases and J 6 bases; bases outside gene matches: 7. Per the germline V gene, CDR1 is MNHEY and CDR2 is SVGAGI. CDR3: CASSYDLASGSEQYF. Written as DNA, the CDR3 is TGTGCCAGCAGTTACGATCTGGCTAGCGGGAGCGAGCAGTACTTC.

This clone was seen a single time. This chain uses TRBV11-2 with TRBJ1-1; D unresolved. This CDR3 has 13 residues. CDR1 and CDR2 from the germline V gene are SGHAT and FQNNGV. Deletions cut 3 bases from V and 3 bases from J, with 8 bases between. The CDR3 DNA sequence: TGTGCCAGCAGCTTGCGGACGGACACTGAAGCTTTCTTT. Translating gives CASSLRTDTEAFF.

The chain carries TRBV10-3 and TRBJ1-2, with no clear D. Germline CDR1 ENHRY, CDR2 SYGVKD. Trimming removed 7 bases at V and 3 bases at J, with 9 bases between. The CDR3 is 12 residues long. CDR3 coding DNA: TGTGCCATCAAGTCGGACGACTATGGCTACACCTTC. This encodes CAIKSDDYGYTF.

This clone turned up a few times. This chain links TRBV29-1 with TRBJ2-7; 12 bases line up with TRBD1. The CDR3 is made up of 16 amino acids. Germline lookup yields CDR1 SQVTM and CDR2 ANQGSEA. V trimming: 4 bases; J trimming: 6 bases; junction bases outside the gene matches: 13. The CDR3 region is CSVVELTGQGASEQYF. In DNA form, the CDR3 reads TGCAGCGTTGTAGAGTTGACGGGACAGGGGGCATCCGAGCAGTACTTC.